This T cell receptor beta chain came from a study of CD8 T cells in ankylosing spondylitis. Notes on the study in general: Disease-linked clones reportedly showed significant enrichment in matched ankylosing spondylitis synovial fluid. Characteristic of ankylosing spondylitis blood, it appeared, was a TCR beta motif comprising eight highly homologous variants.

By quantitative 5'-RACE with molecular barcodes, the TCR beta libraries were made. One entry per CDR3 protein, called by TCRdb with MiXCR from the 5' RACE reads. The sample has a few hundred thousand distinct CDR3 sequences; around 7.6% are singletons. This clonotype was picked up a small number of times. Antigen unknown. Sequencing was performed on blood, either unsorted or a sorted T cell fraction (not recorded which). The receptor's source is a male donor with ankylosing spondylitis.

DNA of the CDR3: TGTGCCAGCAGCGCCCGAAGGACCCGAGTCAATGAGCAGTTCTTC. Translation gives CASSARRTRVNEQFF. This chain connects TRBV9 to TRBJ2-1; D gene ambiguous. CDR3 size: 15 residues. From germline, CDR1 is SGDLS and CDR2 YYNGEE. Trimming pared 3 bases from V and 6 bases from J, leaving 16 bases between. Full variable domain (outside the CDR3, taken from reference TRBV9 and TRBJ2-1): DSGVTQTPKHLITATGQRVTLRCSPRSGDLSVYWYQQSLDQGLQFLIQYYNGEERAKGNILERFSAQQFPDLHSELNLSSLELGDSALYFCASSARRTRVNEQFFGPGTRLTVL.